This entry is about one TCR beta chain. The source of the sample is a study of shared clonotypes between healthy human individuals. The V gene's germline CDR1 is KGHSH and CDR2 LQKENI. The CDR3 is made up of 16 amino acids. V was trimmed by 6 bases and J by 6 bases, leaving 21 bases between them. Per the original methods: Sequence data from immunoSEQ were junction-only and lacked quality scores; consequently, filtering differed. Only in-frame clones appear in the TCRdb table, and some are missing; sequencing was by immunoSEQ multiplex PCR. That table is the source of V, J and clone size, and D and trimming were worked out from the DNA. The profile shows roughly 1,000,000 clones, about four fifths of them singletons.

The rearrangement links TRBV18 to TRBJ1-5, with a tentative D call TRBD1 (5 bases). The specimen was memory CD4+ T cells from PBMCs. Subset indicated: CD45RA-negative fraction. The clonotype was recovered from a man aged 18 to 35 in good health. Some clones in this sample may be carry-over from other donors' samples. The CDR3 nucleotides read TGTGCCAGCTCTTTCTGGGGCCGGGGCGAGGGTCAGCCCCAGCATTTT. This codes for CASSFWGRGEGQPQHF.